This T cell receptor (beta chain) was sequenced for a study of T cell clonotyping in hematopoietic cell transplantation. This clone was seen a single time. The target antigen is unknown. Study-wide findings and caveats: Few recipient clonotypes overlapped donors; over 95% were de novo at given depth.

CDR3 length equals 16 residues. In germline, CDR1 is LGHNA, CDR2 YSLEER. J was trimmed by 3 bases and V by 0 bases; bases with no gene match: 3. TCRdb's table, derived via immunoSEQ multiplex PCR, lists solely in-frame clones and lacks some. The sample lists approximately 4,600 clones, roughly 94% occurring once. This chain links TRBV4-3 with TRBJ2-1; 9 positions agree with TRBD2. The receptor was derived from a male patient aged 60-69 years who had an allogeneic stem cell transplant from a related donor, so the T cells may come from the graft donor. Some clones in this sample may be carry-over from other donors' samples. This material consisted of PBMCs, taken 180 days after allogeneic stem cell transplant. The chain's CDR3 is CASSQDPTSGYNEQFF. CDR3 DNA: TGCGCCAGCAGCCAAGATCCGACTAGCGGCTACAATGAGCAGTTCTTC.